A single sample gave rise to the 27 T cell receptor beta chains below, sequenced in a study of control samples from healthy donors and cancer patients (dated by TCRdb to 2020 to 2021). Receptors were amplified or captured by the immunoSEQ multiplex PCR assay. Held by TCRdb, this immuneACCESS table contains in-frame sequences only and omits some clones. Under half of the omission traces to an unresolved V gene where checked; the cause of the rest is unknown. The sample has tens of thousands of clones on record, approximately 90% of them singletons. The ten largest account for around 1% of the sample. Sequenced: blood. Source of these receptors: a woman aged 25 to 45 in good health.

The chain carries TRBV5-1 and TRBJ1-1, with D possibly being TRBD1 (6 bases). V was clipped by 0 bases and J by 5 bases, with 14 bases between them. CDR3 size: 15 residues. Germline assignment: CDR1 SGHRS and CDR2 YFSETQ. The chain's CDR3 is CASSLDGGLGTEAFF. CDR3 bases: TGCGCCAGCAGCTTGGATGGGGGGCTAGGTACTGAAGCTTTCTTT. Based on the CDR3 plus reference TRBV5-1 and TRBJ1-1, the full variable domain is KAGVTQTPRYLIKTRGQQVTLSCSPISGHRSVSWYQQTPGQGLQFLFEYFSETQRNKGNFPGRFSGRQFSNSRSEMNVSTLELGDSALYLCASSLDGGLGTEAFFGQGTRLTVV.

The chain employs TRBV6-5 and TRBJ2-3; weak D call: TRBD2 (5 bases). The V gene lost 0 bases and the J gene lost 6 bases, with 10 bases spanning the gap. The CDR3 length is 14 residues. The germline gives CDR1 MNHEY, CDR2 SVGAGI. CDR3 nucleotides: TGTGCCAGCAGTTACTCTTCAGGCGGGGATACGCAGTATTTT. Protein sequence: CASSYSSGGDTQYF.

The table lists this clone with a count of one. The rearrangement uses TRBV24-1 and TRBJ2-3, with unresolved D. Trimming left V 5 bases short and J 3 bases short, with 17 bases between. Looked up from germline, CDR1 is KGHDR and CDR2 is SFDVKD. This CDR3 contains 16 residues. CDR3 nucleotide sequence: TGTGCCACCAGTGCCTCCCATTTGAGGCGGACAGATACGCAGTATTTT. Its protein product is CATSASHLRRTDTQYF.

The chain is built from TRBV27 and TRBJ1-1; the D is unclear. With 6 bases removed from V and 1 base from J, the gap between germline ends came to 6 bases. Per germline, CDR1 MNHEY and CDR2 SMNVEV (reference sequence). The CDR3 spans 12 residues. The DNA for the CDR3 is TGTGCCAGCAGGGAAAGGAACACTGAAGCTTTCTTT. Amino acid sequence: CASRERNTEAFF.

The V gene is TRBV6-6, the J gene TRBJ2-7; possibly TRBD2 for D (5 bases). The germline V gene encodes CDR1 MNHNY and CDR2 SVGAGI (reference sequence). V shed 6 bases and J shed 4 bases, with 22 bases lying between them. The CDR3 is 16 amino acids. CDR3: CASRRSLGYTGYEQYF. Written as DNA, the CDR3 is TGTGCCAGCAGGCGATCACTGGGATATACGGGGTACGAGCAGTACTTC.

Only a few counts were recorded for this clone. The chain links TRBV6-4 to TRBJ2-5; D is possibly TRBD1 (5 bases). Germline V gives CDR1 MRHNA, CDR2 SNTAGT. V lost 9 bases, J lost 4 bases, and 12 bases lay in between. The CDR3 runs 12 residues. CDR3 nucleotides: TGTGCCAGGGTCGGCAGGGTAGAGACCCAGTACTTC. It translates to CARVGRVETQYF.

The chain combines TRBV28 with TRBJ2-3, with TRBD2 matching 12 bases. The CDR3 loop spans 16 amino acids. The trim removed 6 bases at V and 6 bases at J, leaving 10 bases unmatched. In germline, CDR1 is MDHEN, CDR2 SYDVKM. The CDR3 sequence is CASRLAGGRSWDTQYF. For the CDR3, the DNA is TGTGCCAGCAGACTAGCGGGGGGTCGTTCCTGGGATACGCAGTATTTT. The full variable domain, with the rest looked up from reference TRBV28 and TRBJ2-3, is DVKVTQSSRYLVKRTGEKVFLECVQDMDHENMFWYRQDPGLGLRLIYFSYDVKMKEKGDIPEGYSVSREKKERFSLILESASTNQTSMYLCASRLAGGRSWDTQYFGPGTRLTVL.

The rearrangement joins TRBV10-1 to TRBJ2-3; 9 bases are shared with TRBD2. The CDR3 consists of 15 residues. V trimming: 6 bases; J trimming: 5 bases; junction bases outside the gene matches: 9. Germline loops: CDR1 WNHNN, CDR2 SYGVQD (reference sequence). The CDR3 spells CASSAGTSIRDTQYF. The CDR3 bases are TGCGCCAGCAGCGCGGGGACTAGCATTCGAGATACGCAGTATTTT.

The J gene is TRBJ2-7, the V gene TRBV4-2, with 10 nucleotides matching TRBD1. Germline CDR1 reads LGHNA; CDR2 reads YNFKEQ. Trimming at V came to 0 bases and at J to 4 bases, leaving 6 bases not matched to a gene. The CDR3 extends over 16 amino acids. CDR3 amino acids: CASSQDQGTGDYEQYF. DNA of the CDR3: TGTGCCAGCAGCCAAGATCAAGGGACAGGGGATTACGAGCAGTACTTC.

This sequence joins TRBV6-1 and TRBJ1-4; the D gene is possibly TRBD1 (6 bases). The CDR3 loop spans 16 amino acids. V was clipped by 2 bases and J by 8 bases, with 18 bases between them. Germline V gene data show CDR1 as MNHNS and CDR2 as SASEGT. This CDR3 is CASSEYIGTMGEKLFF. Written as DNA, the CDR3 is TGTGCCAGCAGTGAATATATTGGGACAATGGGGGAAAAACTGTTTTTT.

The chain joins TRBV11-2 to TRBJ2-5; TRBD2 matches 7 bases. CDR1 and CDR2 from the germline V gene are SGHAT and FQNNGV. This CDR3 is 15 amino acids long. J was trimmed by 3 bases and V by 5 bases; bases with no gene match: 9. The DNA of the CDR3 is TGTGCCAGCAGCGAACGACTAGCTGGAGAAGAGACCCAGTACTTC. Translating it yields CASSERLAGEETQYF.

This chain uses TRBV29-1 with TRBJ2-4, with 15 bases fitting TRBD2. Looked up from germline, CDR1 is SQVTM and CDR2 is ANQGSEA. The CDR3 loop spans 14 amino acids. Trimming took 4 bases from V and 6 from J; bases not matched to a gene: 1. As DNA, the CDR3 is TGCAGCGTTGGGACTAGCGGGAGGGCAAACATTCAGTACTTC. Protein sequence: CSVGTSGRANIQYF.

The DNA for the CDR3 is TGTGCCAGCAGCTTTGGGGGAGGGAACACTGAAGCTTTCTTT. Translating it yields CASSFGGGNTEAFF. The genes are TRBV11-2 and TRBJ1-1; a weak D match, TRBD1 (5 bases). Germline-derived CDR1 and CDR2 are SGHAT and FQNNGV. The CDR3 runs to 14 residues. V lost 3 bases and J 1 base, leaving 9 bases between the germline ends.

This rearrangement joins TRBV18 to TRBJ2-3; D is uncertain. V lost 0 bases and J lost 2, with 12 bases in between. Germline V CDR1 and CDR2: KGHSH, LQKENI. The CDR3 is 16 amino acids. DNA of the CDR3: TGTGCCAGCTCACCACCGGGCCTGACCTTCACAGATACGCAGTATTTT. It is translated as CASSPPGLTFTDTQYF.

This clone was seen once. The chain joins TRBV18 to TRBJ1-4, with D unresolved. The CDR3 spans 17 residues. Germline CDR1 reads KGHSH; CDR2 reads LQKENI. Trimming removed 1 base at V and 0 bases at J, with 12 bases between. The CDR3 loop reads CASSPLAGLATNEKLFF. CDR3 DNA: TGTGCCAGCTCACCACTGGCAGGATTAGCAACTAATGAAAAACTGTTTTTT. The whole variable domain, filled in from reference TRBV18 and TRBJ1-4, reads NAGVMQNPRHLVRRRGQEARLRCSPMKGHSHVYWYRQLPEEGLKFMVYLQKENIIDESGMPKERFSAEFPKEGPSILRIQQVVRGDSAAYFCASSPLAGLATNEKLFFGSGTQLSVL.

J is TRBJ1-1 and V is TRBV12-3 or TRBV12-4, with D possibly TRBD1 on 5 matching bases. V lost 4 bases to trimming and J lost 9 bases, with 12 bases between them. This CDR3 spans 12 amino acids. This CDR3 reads CASSSRGRKAFF. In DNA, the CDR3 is TGTGCCAGCAGTTCCCGGGGGAGAAAAGCTTTCTTT.

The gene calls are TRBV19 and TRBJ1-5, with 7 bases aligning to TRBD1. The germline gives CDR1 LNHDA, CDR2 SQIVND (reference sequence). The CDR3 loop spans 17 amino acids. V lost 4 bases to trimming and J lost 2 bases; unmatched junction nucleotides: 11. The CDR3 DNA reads TGTGCCAGTAGTACTATTACAGGGGCGAGGGGCAATCAGCCCCAGCATTTT. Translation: CASSTITGARGNQPQHF.

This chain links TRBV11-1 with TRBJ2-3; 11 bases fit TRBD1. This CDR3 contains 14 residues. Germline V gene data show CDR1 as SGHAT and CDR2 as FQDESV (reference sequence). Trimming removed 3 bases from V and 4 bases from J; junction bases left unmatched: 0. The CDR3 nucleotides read TGTGCCAGCAGCTTGGACAGGGGGCCAGATACGCAGTATTTT. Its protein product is CASSLDRGPDTQYF. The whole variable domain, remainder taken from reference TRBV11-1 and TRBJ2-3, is EAEVAQSPRYKITEKSQAVAFWCDPISGHATLYWYRQILGQGPELLVQFQDESVVDDSQLPKDRFSAERLKGVDSTLKIQPAELGDSAMYLCASSLDRGPDTQYFGPGTRLTVL.

The CDR3, as DNA: TGTGCCAGCAGCCAAGAAGCGCAGGGTGGGAATTCACCCCTCCACTTT. Protein sequence: CASSQEAQGGNSPLHF. The chain links TRBV4-2 to TRBJ1-6, with a weak D call TRBD1 (5 bases). Germline V CDR1 and CDR2: LGHNA, YNFKEQ. The CDR3 sequence is 16 residues long. Trimming stripped 0 bases from V and 7 bases from J, with 13 bases between.

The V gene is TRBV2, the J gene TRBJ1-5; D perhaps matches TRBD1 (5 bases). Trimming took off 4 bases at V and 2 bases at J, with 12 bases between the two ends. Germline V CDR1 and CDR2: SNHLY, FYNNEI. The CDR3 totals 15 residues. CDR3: CASSGTRGRNQPQHF. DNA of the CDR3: TGTGCCAGCAGTGGAACCCGGGGCCGCAATCAGCCCCAGCATTTT.

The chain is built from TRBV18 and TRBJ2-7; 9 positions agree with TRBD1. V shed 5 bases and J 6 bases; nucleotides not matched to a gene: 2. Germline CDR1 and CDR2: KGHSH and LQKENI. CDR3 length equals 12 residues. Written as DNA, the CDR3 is TGTGCCAGCTCATCGGACAGGGGCGAGCAGTACTTC. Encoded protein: CASSSDRGEQYF. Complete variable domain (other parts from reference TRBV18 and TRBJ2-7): NAGVMQNPRHLVRRRGQEARLRCSPMKGHSHVYWYRQLPEEGLKFMVYLQKENIIDESGMPKERFSAEFPKEGPSILRIQQVVRGDSAAYFCASSSDRGEQYFGPGTRLTVT.

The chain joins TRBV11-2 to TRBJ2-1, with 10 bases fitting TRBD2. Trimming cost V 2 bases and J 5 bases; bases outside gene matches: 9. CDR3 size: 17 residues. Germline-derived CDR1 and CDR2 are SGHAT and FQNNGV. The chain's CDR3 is CASSLRLAGLPNNEQFF. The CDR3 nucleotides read TGTGCCAGCAGCTTACGACTAGCGGGCCTACCCAACAATGAGCAGTTCTTC.

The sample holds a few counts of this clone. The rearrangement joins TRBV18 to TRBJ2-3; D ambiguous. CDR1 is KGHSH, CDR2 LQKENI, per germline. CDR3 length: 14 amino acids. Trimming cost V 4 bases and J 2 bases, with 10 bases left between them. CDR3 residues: CASSRAGNTDTQYF. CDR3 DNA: TGTGCCAGCTCACGGGCCGGAAACACAGATACGCAGTATTTT. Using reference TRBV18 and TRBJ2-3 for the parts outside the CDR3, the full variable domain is NAGVMQNPRHLVRRRGQEARLRCSPMKGHSHVYWYRQLPEEGLKFMVYLQKENIIDESGMPKERFSAEFPKEGPSILRIQQVVRGDSAAYFCASSRAGNTDTQYFGPGTRLTVL.

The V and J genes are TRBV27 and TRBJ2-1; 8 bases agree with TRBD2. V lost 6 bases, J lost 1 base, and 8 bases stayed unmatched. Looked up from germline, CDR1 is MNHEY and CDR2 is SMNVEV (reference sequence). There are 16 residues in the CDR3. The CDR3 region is CASRLNSGISYNEQFF. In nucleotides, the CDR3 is TGTGCCAGCAGATTAAATAGCGGGATTTCCTACAATGAGCAGTTCTTC.

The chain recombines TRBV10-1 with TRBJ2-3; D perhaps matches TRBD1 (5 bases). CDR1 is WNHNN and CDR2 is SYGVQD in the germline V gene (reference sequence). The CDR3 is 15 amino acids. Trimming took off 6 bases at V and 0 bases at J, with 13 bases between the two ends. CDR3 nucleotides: TGCGCCAGCAGCGAACTGACAGTTAGCACAGATACGCAGTATTTT. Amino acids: CASSELTVSTDTQYF.

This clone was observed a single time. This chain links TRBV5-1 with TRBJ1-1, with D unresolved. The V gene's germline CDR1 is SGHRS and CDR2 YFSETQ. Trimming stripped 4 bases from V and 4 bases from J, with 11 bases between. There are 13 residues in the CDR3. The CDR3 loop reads CASSQYGSTEAFF. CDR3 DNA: TGCGCCAGCAGCCAGTACGGGAGCACTGAAGCTTTCTTT.

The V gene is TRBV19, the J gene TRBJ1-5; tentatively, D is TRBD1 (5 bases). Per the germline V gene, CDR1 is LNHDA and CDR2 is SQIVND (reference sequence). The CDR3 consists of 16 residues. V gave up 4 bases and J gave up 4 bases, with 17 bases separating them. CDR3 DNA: TGTGCCAGTAGTACCACCGGGGCCGGTAGGAATCAGCCCCAGCATTTT. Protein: CASSTTGAGRNQPQHF.